This T cell receptor (beta chain) was sequenced for a study of glioma-infiltrating T cells after dendritic cell vaccination. The protocol was immunoSEQ multiplex PCR, while the TCRdb copy is restricted to in-frame clones and leaves out a portion. The repertoire holds about 95,000 clones, more than 75% seen once, with 2.5% to 3.5% in the top ten. There are 14 residues in the CDR3. Germline V gene sequence: CDR1 SNHLY, CDR2 FYNNEI. J lost 5 bases, V lost 6 bases, and 9 bases had no gene match. Notes on the study in general: TCR clonality showed no direct relationship with survival.

This clone was picked up a small number of times. What it binds is not known. V gene TRBV2 combines with J gene TRBJ2-7; 8 nucleotides align to TRBD1. This clonotype was sampled from a human donor with glioblastoma. The source was blood, collected before dendritic cell vaccination. DNA of the CDR3: TGTGCCAGCAGCCGGACAGGGAGCAAGGACGAGCAGTACTTC. This sequence encodes CASSRTGSKDEQYF.